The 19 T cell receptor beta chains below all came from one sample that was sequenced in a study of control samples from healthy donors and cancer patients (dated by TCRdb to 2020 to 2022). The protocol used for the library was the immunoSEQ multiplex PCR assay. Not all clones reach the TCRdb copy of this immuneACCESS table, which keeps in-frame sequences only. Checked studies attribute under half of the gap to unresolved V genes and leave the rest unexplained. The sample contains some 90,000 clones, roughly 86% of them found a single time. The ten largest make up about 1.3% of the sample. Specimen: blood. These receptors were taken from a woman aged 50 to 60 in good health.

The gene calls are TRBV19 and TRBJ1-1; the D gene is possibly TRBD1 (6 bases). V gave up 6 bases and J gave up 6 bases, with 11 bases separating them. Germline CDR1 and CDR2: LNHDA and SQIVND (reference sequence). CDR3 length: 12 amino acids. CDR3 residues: CASSWGAAEAFF. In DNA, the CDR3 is TGTGCCAGTAGCTGGGGGGCAGCTGAAGCTTTCTTT.

CDR3 DNA: TGTGCCAGCAGCCCCGATCCTACAGGGATTCAGCCCCAGCATTTT. Protein sequence: CASSPDPTGIQPQHF. The chain recombines TRBV5-5 with TRBJ1-5; weak D call: TRBD1 (6 bases). The CDR3 is 15 residues long. Trimming took 4 bases from V and 6 from J, leaving 17 bases between them. Per germline, CDR1 SGHKS and CDR2 YYEKEE (reference sequence).

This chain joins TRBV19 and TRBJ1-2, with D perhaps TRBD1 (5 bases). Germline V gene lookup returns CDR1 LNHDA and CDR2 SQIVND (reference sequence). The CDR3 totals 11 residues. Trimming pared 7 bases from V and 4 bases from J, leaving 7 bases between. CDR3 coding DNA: TGTGCCAGTAAGGGGTTCTATGGCTACACCTTC. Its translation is CASKGFYGYTF.

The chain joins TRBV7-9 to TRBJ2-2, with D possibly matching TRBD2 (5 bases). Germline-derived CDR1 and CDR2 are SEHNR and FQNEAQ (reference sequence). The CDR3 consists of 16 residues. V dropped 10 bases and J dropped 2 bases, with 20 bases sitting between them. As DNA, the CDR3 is TGTGCCACCCCCGTCCGGGAAGCGGAAAACACCGGGGAGCTGTTTTTT. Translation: CATPVREAENTGELFF.

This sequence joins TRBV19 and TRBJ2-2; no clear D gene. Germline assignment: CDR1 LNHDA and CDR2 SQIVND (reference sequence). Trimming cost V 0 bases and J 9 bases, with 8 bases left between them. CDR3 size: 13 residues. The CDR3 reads CASSIEGRRELFF. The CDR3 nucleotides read TGTGCCAGTAGTATAGAAGGCCGCAGGGAGCTGTTTTTT.

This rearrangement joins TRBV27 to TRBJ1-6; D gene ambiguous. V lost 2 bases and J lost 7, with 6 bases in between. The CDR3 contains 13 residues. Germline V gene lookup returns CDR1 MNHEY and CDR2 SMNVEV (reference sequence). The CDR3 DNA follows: TGTGCCAGCAGTTTAGGTGGCAATTCACCCCTCCACTTT. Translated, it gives CASSLGGNSPLHF.

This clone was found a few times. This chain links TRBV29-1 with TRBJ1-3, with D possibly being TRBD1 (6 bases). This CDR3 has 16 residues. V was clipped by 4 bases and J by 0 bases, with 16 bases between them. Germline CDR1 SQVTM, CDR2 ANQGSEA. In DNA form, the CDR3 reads TGCAGCGTTGCGATCGGTGGGACACACTCTGGAAACACCATATATTTT. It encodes CSVAIGGTHSGNTIYF.

The CDR3 spells CASSRGRGSYEQYF. DNA of the CDR3: TGTGCCAGCAGTAGGGGCAGGGGTTCCTACGAGCAGTACTTC. This chain connects TRBV27 to TRBJ2-7, with TRBD1 as a possible D gene (6 bases). Germline CDR1 reads MNHEY; CDR2 reads SMNVEV (reference sequence). V was cut by 5 bases and J by 1 base, with 12 bases left in between. The length of the CDR3 is 14 residues.

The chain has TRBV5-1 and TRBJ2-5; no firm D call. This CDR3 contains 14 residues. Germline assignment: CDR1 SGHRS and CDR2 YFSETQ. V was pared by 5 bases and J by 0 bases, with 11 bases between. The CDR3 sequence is CASRPNSNQETQYF. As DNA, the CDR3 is TGCGCCAGCAGACCCAACAGCAACCAAGAGACCCAGTACTTC.

The CDR3 sequence: CASSHQTANTGELFF. The CDR3 coding sequence is TGTGCCAGCAGCCACCAGACGGCGAACACCGGGGAGCTGTTTTTT. The chain carries TRBV3-1 (or the pseudogene TRBV3-2) and TRBJ2-2; D is unresolved. This CDR3 is built from 15 residues. The germline V gene encodes CDR1 LGHDT and CDR2 YNNKEL (reference sequence). V was pared by 3 bases and J by 0 bases, with 8 bases between.

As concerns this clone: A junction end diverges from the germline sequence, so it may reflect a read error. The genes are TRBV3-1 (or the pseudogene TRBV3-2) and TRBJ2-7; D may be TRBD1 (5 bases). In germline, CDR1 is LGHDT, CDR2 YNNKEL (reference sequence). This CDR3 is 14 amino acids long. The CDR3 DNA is TGTGCCAGCAGCGAAGACAGCCTGAACTACGAGCAGTACTTC. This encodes CASSEDSLNYEQYF.

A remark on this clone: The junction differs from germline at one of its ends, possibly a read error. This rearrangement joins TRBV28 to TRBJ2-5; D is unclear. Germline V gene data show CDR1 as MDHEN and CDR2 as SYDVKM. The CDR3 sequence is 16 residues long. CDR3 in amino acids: CASGFPTEARTETQYF. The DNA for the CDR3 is TGTGCCAGCGGTTTTCCGACCGAGGCCAGGACGGAGACCCAGTACTTC.

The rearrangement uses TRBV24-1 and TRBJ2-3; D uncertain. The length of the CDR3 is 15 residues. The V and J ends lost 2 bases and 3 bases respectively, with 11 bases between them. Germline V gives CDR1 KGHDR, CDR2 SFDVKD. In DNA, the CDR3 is TGTGCCACCAGTGATTCTGGGGTTCTGACAGATACGCAGTATTTT. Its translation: CATSDSGVLTDTQYF.

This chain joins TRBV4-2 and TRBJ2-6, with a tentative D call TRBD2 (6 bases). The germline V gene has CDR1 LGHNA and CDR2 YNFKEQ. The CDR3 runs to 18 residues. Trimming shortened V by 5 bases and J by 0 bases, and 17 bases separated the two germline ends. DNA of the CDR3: TGTGCCAGCAGCACGAGGTGGGGGGTGAACTCTGGGGCCAACGTCCTGACTTTC. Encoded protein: CASSTRWGVNSGANVLTF.

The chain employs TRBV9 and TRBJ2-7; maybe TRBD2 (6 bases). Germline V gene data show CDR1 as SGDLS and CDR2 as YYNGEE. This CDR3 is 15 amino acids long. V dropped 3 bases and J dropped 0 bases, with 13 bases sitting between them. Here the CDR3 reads CASSDSGDVSYEQYF. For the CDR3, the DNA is TGTGCCAGCAGCGATAGCGGAGACGTCTCCTACGAGCAGTACTTC.

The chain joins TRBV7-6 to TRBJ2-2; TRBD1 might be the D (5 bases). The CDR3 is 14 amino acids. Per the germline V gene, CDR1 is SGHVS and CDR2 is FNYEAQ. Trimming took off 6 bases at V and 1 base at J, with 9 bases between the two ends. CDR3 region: CASRATGNTGELFF. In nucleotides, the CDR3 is TGTGCCAGCAGAGCAACAGGGAACACCGGGGAGCTGTTTTTT.

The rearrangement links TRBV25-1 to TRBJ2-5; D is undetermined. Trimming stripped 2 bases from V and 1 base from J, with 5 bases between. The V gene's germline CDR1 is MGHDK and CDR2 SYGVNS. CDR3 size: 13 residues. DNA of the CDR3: TGTGCCAGCAGTGAAGGTGCCCAAGAGACCCAGTACTTC. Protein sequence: CASSEGAQETQYF.

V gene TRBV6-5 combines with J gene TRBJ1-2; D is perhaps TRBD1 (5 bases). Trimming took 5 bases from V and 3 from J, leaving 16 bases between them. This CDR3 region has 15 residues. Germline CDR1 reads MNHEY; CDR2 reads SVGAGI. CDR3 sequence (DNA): TGTGCCAGCAGTATCCGGGCCCCGGGGGACTATGGCTACACCTTC. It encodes CASSIRAPGDYGYTF.

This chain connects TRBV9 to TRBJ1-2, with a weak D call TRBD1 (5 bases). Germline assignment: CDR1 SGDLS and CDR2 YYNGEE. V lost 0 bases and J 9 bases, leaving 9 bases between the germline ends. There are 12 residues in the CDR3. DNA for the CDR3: TGTGCCAGCAGCGTAGCTAGGGGAAGCTACACCTTC. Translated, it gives CASSVARGSYTF.